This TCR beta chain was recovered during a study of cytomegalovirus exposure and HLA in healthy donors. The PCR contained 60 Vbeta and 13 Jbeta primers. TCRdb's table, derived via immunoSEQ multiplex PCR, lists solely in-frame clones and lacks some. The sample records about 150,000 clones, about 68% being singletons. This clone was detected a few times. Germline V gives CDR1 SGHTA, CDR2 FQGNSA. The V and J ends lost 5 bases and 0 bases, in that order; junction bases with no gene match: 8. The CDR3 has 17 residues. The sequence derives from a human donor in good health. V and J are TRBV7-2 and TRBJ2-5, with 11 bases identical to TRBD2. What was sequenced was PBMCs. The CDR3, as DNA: TGTGCCAGCAGCCTCTTAAAGGGACTAGCGGACCAAGAGACCCAGTACTTC. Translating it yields CASSLLKGLADQETQYF.